The sequence of this TCR beta chain was determined in a study of shared clonotypes between healthy human individuals (dated by TCRdb to about 2020). Study-level background: The cohort comprised two women and a few men aged 18 to 49 years. To estimate repertoire size and how much clonotype sharing occurs between individuals, the study deeply sequenced the blood TCR repertoires of several healthy adults. Libraries were prepared and TCR repertoires were sequenced by different laboratories using diverse techniques, in order to increase sequencing depth and limit assay-specific biases. Each donor's leukapheresis produced roughly between roughly 0.85 and 9.5 billion PBMCs.

The CDR3 goes from the cysteine to the phenylalanine over 15 residues. Only CDR3 DNA remains: 45 bases, in frame from the first base. Per the germline V gene, SQVTM is the CDR1 and ANQGSEA is the CDR2. Cut back by 6 bases and 4 bases, the V and J ends lie 20 bases apart. Healthy HIV-negative adults with no recently reported acute infections or vaccinations were included as donors. Every donor was a Caucasian adult living in Nashville, Tennessee, USA. In the unsorted samples, 70 million to 90 million PBMCs were counted, and genomic DNA was extracted using the QIAamp DNA Blood Mini kit. Blood was obtained by leukapheresis, after which PBMCs were separated by Ficoll-Histopaque density gradient centrifugation and cryopreserved in liquid nitrogen vapor phase. Note on this clone: The clone's antigen remains unknown. No base quality information exists; no much larger clone differs at one position.

General findings and caveats noted by the study authors: Pairwise subsampling indicated that sequencing depth was expected to affect the degree of clonotype sharing among donors. Because the study included only a small number of donors, the genetic and exposure-history diversity represented was limited. Only blood was sampled, and tissue TCR repertoires likely differ from those in blood.

Using the deep immunoSEQ assay, multiplex PCR amplified TCR CDR3 regions from genomic DNA. For each cell subset, the extracted genomic DNA was distributed evenly across all wells of several immunoSEQ 96-well plates, and each plate served as one replicate. Each replicate PCR for unsorted PBMC received 300 to 350 ng genomic DNA, equal to tens of thousands of T cell genomes. Ten immunoSEQ deep assay plates were used to sequence the unsorted PBMC genomic DNA. Purified libraries were quantified with a Qubit 3.0 fluorometer, sized on a Bioanalyzer 2100, and re-quantified with the KAPA Library Quantification kit. Each immunoSEQ 96-well plate was sequenced on its own single-read 150-cycle Illumina NextSeq 550 flow cell. In the source study's methods: Because only junctional sequences without quality scores were contained in the immunoSEQ output, filtering matching that applied to full-length reads could not be performed. Sequences were annotated with PyIR, a Python wrapper for IgBLAST v1.9, and V/J genes and CDR3 were assigned using IMGT germline references. Reads were filtered out if the reads had weak V/J assignments (E-value above 1e-6), no CDR3, stop codons, out-of-frame junctions, or ambiguous translated residues. A V3J clonotype was defined by an identical inferred V gene, J gene, and CDR3 amino acid sequence. Percentage overlap between repertoires was computed as shared unique clonotypes divided by the size of the smaller repertoire. Three approaches were used to assess repertoire richness: RTK rarefaction, the Chao1 estimator, and Recon v2.1 estimates of unobserved clonotypes. TCRdb retrieved this table from immuneACCESS and kept in-frame rearrangements only. Not all clones are present; in checked studies, unresolved V genes account for under half, and no reason is known for the remainder. That table gives V, J and clone size, and the DNA gave D and trimming. The sample records around 480,000 clones, roughly 85% of which are singletons. In total, the top ten clones hold under 15% of the sample.

The clonotype comes from a woman between 35 and 50 years old in good health. Some clones in this sample may be carry-over from other donors' samples. The sequence joins TRBV29-1 to TRBJ2-3, with TRBD2 as a weak D call on 7 bases. The material sequenced was PBMCs. Here is the DNA: TGCAGCGTACCTCGGGGGGCTAGCGGTGCAGATACGCAGTATTTT. This sequence encodes CSVPRGASGADTQYF.